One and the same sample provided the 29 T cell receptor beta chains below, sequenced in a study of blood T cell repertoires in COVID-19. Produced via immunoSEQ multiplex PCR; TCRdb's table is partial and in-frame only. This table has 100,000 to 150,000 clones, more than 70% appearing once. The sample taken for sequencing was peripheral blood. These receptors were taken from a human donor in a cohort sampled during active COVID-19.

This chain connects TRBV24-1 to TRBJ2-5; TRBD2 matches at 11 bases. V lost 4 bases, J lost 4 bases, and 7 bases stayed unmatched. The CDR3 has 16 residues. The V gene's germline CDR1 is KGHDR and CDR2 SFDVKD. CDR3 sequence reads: CATSDPGTSGGETQYF. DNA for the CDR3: TGTGCCACCAGTGACCCAGGGACTAGCGGAGGAGAGACCCAGTACTTC.

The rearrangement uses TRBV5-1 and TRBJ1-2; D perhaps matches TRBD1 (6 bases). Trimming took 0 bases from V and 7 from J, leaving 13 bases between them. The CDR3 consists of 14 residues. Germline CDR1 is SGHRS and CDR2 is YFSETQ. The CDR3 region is CASSLVQGSTGYTF. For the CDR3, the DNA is TGCGCCAGCAGCTTGGTACAGGGAAGTACTGGCTACACCTTC. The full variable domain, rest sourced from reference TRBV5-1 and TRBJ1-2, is KAGVTQTPRYLIKTRGQQVTLSCSPISGHRSVSWYQQTPGQGLQFLFEYFSETQRNKGNFPGRFSGRQFSNSRSEMNVSTLELGDSALYLCASSLVQGSTGYTFGSGTRLTVV.

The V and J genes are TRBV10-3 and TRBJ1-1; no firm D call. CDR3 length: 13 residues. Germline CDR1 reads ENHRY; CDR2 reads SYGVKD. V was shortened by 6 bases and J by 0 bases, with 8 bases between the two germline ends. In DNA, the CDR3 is TGTGCCATCAGGGGCAAACTGAACACTGAAGCTTTCTTT. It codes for CAIRGKLNTEAFF.

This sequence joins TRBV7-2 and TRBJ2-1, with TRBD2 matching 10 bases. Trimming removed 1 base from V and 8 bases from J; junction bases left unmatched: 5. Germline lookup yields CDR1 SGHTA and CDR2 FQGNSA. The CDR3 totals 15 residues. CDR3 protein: CASSLGSSGSYEQFF. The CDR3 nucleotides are TGTGCCAGCAGCTTAGGTTCTAGCGGGAGTTATGAGCAGTTCTTC.

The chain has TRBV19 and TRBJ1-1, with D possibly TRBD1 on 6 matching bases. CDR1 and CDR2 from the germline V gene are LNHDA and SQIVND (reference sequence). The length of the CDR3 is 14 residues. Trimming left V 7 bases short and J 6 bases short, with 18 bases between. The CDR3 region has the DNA TGTGCCAGTAAGCCGGGGGGGCAAACGTCTGAAGCTTTCTTT. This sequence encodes CASKPGGQTSEAFF.

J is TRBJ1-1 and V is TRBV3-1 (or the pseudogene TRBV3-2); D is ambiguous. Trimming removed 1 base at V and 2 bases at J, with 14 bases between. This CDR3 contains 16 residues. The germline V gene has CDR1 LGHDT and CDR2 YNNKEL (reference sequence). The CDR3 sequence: CASSQGLLSGNTEAFF. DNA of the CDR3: TGTGCCAGCAGCCAAGGCTTGTTAAGCGGAAACACTGAAGCTTTCTTT.

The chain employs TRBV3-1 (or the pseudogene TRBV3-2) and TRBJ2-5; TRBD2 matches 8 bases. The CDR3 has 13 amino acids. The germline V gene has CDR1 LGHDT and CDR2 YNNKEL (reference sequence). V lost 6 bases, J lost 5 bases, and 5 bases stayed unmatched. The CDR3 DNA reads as TGTGCCAGCAGATCCGGGACTAGTGAGACCCAGTACTTC. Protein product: CASRSGTSETQYF.

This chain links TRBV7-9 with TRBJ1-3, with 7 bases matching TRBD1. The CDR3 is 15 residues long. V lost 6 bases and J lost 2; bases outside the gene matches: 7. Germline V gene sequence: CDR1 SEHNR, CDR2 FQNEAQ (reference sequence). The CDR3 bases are TGTGCCAGCAGTTCGGACAGGAAGGCTGGAAACACCATATATTTT. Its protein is CASSSDRKAGNTIYF.

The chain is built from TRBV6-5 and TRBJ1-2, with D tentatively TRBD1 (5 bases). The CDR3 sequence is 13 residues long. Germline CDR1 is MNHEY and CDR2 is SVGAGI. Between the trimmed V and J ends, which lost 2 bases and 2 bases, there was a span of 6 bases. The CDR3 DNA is TGTGCCAGCAGTTACGGGGGGAACTATGGCTACACCTTC. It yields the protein CASSYGGNYGYTF.

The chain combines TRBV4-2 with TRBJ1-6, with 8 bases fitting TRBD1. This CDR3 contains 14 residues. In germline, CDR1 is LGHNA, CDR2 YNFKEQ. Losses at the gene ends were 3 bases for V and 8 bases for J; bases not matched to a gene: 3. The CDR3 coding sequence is TGTGCCAGCAGCCAGACAGGGGCAGATTCACCCCTCCACTTT. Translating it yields CASSQTGADSPLHF.

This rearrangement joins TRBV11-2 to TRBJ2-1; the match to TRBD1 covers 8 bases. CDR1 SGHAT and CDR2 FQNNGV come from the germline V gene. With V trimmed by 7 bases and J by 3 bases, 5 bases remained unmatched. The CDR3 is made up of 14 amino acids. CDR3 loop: CASKVGQDYNEQFF. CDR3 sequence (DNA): TGTGCCAGCAAAGTGGGACAGGACTACAATGAGCAGTTCTTC.

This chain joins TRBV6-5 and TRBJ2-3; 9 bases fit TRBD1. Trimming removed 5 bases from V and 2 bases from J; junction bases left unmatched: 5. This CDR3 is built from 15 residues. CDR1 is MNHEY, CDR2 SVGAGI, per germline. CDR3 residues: CASSPGTGITDTQYF. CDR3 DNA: TGTGCCAGCAGTCCCGGGACAGGGATCACAGATACGCAGTATTTT.

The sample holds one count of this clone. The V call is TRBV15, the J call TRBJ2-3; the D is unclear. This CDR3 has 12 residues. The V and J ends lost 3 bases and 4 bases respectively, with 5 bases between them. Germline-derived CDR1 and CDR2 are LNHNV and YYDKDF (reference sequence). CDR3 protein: CATSSSSDTQYF. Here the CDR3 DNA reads TGTGCCACCAGCAGTAGCTCAGATACGCAGTATTTT.

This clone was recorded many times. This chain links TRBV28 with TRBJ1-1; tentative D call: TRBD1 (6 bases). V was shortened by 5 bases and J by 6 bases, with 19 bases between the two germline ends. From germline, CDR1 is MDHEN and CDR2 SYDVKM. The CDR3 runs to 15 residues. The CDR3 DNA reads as TGTGCCAGCAGTGTGTTAGGGGGGGCAGGGTCTGAAGCTTTCTTT. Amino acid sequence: CASSVLGGAGSEAFF.

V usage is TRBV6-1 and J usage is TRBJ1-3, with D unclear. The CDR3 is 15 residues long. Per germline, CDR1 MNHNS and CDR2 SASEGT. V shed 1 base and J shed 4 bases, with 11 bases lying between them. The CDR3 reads CASSEVPGGGNTIYF. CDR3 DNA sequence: TGTGCCAGCAGTGAAGTCCCAGGTGGGGGAAACACCATATATTTT.

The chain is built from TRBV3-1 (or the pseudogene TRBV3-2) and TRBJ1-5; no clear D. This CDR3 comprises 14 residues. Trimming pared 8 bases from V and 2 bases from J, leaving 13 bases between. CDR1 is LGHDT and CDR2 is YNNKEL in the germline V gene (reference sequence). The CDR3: CASSQQIGNQPQHF. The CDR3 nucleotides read TGTGCCAGCTCCCAACAAATCGGCAATCAGCCCCAGCATTTT.

The CDR3 region is CASSAPRFLYGYTF. In DNA form, the CDR3 reads TGTGCCAGCAGCGCCCCCCGGTTCCTCTATGGCTACACCTTC. The chain combines TRBV9 with TRBJ1-2; D remains unclear. V lost 3 bases to trimming and J lost 4 bases, with 13 bases between them. Germline CDR1 SGDLS, CDR2 YYNGEE. The CDR3 totals 14 residues.

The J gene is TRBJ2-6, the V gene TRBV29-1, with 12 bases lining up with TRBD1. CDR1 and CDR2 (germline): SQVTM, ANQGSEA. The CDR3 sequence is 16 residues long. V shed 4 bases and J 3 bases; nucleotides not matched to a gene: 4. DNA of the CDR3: TGCAGCGTTGCCGGGACAGGGGGCGTTGGGGCCAACGTCCTGACTTTC. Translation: CSVAGTGGVGANVLTF.

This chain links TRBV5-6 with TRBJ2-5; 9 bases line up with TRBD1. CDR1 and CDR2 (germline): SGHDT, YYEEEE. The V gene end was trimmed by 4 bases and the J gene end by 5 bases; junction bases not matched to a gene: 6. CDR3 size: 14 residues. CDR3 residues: CASSIGQGRETQYF. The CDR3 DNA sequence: TGTGCCAGCAGCATAGGACAGGGGAGGGAGACCCAGTACTTC.

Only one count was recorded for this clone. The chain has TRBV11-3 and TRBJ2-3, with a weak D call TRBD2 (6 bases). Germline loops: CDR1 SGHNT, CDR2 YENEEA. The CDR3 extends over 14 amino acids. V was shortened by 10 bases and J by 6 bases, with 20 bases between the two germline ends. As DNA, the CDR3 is TGTGCCATCGCCTTGGGAGCCCGGGGGGATACGCAGTATTTT. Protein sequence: CAIALGARGDTQYF.

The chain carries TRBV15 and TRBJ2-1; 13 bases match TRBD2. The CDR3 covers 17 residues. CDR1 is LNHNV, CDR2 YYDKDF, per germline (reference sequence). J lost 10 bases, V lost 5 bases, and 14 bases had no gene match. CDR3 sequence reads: CATSLPGLAGVTWEQFF. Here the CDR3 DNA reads TGTGCCACCAGCCTTCCAGGACTAGCGGGAGTAACTTGGGAGCAGTTCTTC.

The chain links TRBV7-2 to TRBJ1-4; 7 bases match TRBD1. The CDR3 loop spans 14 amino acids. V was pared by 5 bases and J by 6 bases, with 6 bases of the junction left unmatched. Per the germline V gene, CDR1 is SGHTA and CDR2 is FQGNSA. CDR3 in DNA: TGTGCCAGCAGCCCCAGGACAGGAGATGAAAAACTGTTTTTT. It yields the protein CASSPRTGDEKLFF. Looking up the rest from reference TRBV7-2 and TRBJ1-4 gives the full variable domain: GAGVSQSPSNKVTEKGKDVELRCDPISGHTALYWYRQSLGQGLEFLIYFQGNSAPDKSGLPSDRFSAERTGGSVSTLTIQRTQQEDSAVYLCASSPRTGDEKLFFGSGTQLSVL.

DNA of the CDR3: TGTGCCAGCAGTCCGATAGGGGCCCAGTTCCAGTACTTC. Translating gives CASSPIGAQFQYF. This rearrangement joins TRBV28 to TRBJ2-7; tentative D call: TRBD1 (5 bases). Germline values: CDR1 MDHEN, CDR2 SYDVKM. Trimming cost V 5 bases and J 10 bases, with 18 bases left between them. This CDR3 is 13 amino acids long. The variable domain in full, with the rest retrieved from reference TRBV28 and TRBJ2-7, is DVKVTQSSRYLVKRTGEKVFLECVQDMDHENMFWYRQDPGLGLRLIYFSYDVKMKEKGDIPEGYSVSREKKERFSLILESASTNQTSMYLCASSPIGAQFQYFGPGTRLTVT.

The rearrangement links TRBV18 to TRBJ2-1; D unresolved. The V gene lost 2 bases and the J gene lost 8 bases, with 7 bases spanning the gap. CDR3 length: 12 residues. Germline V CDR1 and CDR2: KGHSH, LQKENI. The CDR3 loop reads CASSPSGDEQFF. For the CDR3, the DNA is TGTGCCAGCTCACCATCGGGTGATGAGCAGTTCTTC.

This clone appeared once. The CDR3 DNA sequence: TGCAGTGCCCTAGCGTGGAATGAGCAGTTCTTC. This gives the protein CSALAWNEQFF. The gene calls are TRBV20-1 and TRBJ2-1; TRBD2 is a possible D gene (6 bases). V was shortened by 6 bases and J by 7 bases, with 10 bases between the two germline ends. There are 11 residues in the CDR3. Looked up from germline, CDR1 is DFQATT and CDR2 is SNEGSKA (reference sequence).

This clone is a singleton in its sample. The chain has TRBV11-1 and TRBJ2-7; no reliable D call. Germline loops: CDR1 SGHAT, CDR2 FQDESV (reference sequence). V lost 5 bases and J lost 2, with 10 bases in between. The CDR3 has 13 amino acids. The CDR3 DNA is TGTGCCAGCAGCACAGTTCAGACCTACGAGCAGTACTTC. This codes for CASSTVQTYEQYF. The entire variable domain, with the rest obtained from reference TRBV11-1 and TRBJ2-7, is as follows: EAEVAQSPRYKITEKSQAVAFWCDPISGHATLYWYRQILGQGPELLVQFQDESVVDDSQLPKDRFSAERLKGVDSTLKIQPAELGDSAMYLCASSTVQTYEQYFGPGTRLTVT.

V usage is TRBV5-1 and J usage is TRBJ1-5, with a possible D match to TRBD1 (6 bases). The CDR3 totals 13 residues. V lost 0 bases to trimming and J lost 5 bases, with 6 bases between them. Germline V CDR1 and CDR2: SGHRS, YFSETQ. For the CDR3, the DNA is TGCGCCAGCAGCTTGGACAGGGATCAGCCCCAGCATTTT. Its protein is CASSLDRDQPQHF.

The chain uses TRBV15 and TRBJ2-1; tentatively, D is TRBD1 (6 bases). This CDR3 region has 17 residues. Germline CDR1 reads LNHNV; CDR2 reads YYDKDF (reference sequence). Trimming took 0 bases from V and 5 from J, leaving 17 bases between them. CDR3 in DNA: TGTGCCACCAGCAGAGATCGCCCAGGGGTTGGGAACAATGAGCAGTTCTTC. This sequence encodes CATSRDRPGVGNNEQFF.

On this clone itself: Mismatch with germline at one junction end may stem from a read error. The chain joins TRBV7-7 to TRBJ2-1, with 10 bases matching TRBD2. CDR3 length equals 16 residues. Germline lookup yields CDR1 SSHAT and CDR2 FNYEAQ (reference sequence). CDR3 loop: CASSATGTSVYNEQFF. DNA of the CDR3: TGTGCTAGCAGCGCCACCGGGACTAGCGTCTACAATGAGCAGTTCTTC. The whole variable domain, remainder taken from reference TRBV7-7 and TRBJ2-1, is GAGVSQSPRYKVTKRGQDVTLRCDPISSHATLYWYQQALGQGPEFLTYFNYEAQPDKSGLPSDRFSAERPEGSISTLTIQRTEQRDSAMYRCASSATGTSVYNEQFFGPGTRLTVL.